This T cell receptor (beta chain) is drawn from a study of human thymus T cells. Regarding the study as a whole: V and J gene usage appeared biased in thymic and blood repertoires.

This CDR3 comprises 15 residues. The germline V gene has CDR1 MNHEY and CDR2 SVGAGI. Unmatched junction bases numbered 6, after V lost 0 bases and J lost 5 bases. The method was immunoSEQ multiplex PCR; TCRdb's version includes in-frame clones alone and lacks a portion of them. This sample has some 78,000 clones; approximately 96% occur once, and the top ten carry 0.031%. Corrective heart surgery yielded the resections from which the thymus tissue came. Healthy Finnish infants undergoing corrective surgery for congenital heart defects were the donors. As concerns this clone: Its antigen is unidentified.

Sequencing was performed on thymus tissue. This receptor was obtained from a boy younger than two with a congenital heart defect but otherwise immunologically healthy. The rearrangement joins TRBV6-5 to TRBJ1-1; 7 bases align to TRBD1. CDR3: CASSYSGTALTEAFF. The DNA of the CDR3 is TGTGCCAGCAGTTACTCCGGGACAGCTCTAACTGAAGCTTTCTTT.